The 32 T cell receptor beta chains listed next were all sequenced from one sample in a study of blood T cell repertoires in COVID-19. Profiling relied on immunoSEQ multiplex PCR, and the TCRdb table lists in-frame clones only, not all of them. Of 75,000 to 100,000 clones in the sample, approximately 90% were seen once. Input material: peripheral blood. The receptor set was obtained from a man aged 65 to 85 with acute or convalescent COVID-19.

The chain is built from TRBV3-1 (or the pseudogene TRBV3-2) and TRBJ2-3, with a possible D match to TRBD2 (6 bases). The V end was cut by 5 bases, the J end by 1 base, with 16 bases between. Germline V gene data show CDR1 as LGHDT and CDR2 as YNNKEL (reference sequence). This CDR3 is built from 16 residues. CDR3 in amino acids: CASSVGLAPGTDTQYF. In nucleotides, the CDR3 is TGTGCCAGCAGCGTGGGACTTGCCCCGGGCACAGATACGCAGTATTTT.

This clone was detected only a few times. V and J are TRBV9 and TRBJ1-3; 9 nucleotides align to TRBD1. CDR1 is SGDLS, CDR2 YYNGEE, per germline. This CDR3 has 19 amino acids. V dropped 4 bases and J dropped 2; count of bases not matched to a gene: 16. The CDR3 DNA follows: TGTGCCAGCAGCATCGGGACAGGGTCTCTTCTTTCAGCTGGAAACACCATATATTTT. This encodes CASSIGTGSLLSAGNTIYF.

The rearrangement joins TRBV29-1 to TRBJ2-7, with a tentative D call TRBD1 (6 bases). With 3 bases removed from V and 0 bases from J, the gap between germline ends came to 9 bases. The germline gives CDR1 SQVTM, CDR2 ANQGSEA. The CDR3 runs 13 residues. In nucleotides, the CDR3 is TGCAGCGTTGATCAGGGGAACTCCTACGAGCAGTACTTC. Protein sequence: CSVDQGNSYEQYF.

V gene TRBV5-1 combines with J gene TRBJ1-1; perhaps TRBD1 as D (5 bases). With 1 base removed from V and 4 bases from J, the gap between germline ends came to 11 bases. CDR3 length equals 14 residues. CDR1 and CDR2 (germline): SGHRS, YFSETQ. CDR3: CASSLTGDSTEAFF. CDR3 bases: TGCGCCAGCAGCTTGACAGGAGATAGCACTGAAGCTTTCTTT.

In DNA, the CDR3 is TGTGCCAGCAGCTTGAGACAGGGGGTTGGTCAGCCCCAGCATTTT. Protein: CASSLRQGVGQPQHF. The V call is TRBV5-6, the J call TRBJ1-5, with 9 bases matching TRBD1. Germline V gene sequence: CDR1 SGHDT, CDR2 YYEEEE. This CDR3 contains 15 residues. The ends lost 1 base at V and 6 bases at J; junction bases unmatched: 5.

The CDR3 nucleotides read TGTGCCAGCAGCCCCCGACAGGGAATGGGGTTTTACGAGCAGTACGTC. It encodes CASSPRQGMGFYEQYV. This chain joins TRBV3-1 (or the pseudogene TRBV3-2) and TRBJ2-7; TRBD1 matches 7 bases. The V gene end was trimmed by 4 bases and the J gene end by 4 bases; junction bases not matched to a gene: 13. Germline V gene lookup returns CDR1 LGHDT and CDR2 YNNKEL (reference sequence). There are 16 residues in the CDR3.

V gene TRBV10-1 combines with J gene TRBJ1-1; D ambiguous. The CDR3 is 14 amino acids. Per the germline V gene, CDR1 is WNHNN and CDR2 is SYGVQD (reference sequence). Between the trimmed V and J ends, which lost 2 bases and 0 bases, there was a span of 7 bases. The chain's CDR3 is CASSEDIVNTEAFF. In nucleotides, the CDR3 is TGCGCCAGCAGTGAGGATATAGTGAACACTGAAGCTTTCTTT.

J is TRBJ1-2 and V is TRBV5-4; 9 bases map to TRBD1. The CDR3 spans 16 residues. V lost 4 bases, J lost 0 bases, and 7 bases stayed unmatched. Germline V CDR1 and CDR2: SGHNT, YYREEE (reference sequence). This CDR3 is CASSLGTGRANYGYTF. Here the CDR3 DNA reads TGTGCCAGCAGCCTCGGGACAGGGAGAGCTAACTATGGCTACACCTTC.

The V gene is TRBV6-5, the J gene TRBJ2-5; maybe TRBD2 (6 bases). Trimming stripped 6 bases from V and 7 bases from J, with 12 bases between. Germline-derived CDR1 and CDR2 are MNHEY and SVGAGI. This CDR3 contains 12 residues. The CDR3, as DNA: TGTGCCAGCAGGTCTAGCGTCGGGACCCAGTACTTC. It translates to CASRSSVGTQYF.

J is TRBJ1-2 and V is TRBV5-6; 12 positions agree with TRBD1. Unmatched junction bases numbered 7, after V lost 4 bases and J lost 6 bases. The CDR3 sequence is 15 residues long. Germline V lookup: CDR1 SGHDT, CDR2 YYEEEE. CDR3 region: CASSLGQGAVHGYTF. The CDR3 DNA follows: TGTGCCAGCAGCCTGGGACAGGGGGCGGTCCATGGCTACACCTTC.

The chain combines TRBV10-1 with TRBJ1-2; tentatively, D is TRBD1 (6 bases). The ends were cut back, 0 bases at V and 8 bases at J, with 10 bases in the middle. The CDR3 contains 13 residues. The V gene's germline CDR1 is WNHNN and CDR2 SYGVQD (reference sequence). In nucleotides, the CDR3 is TGCGCCAGCAGTGAGTCAGGACAGCGGGGCTACACCTTC. Amino acids: CASSESGQRGYTF.

CDR3 sequence reads: CASSQSWQAKQPQHF. The CDR3 DNA reads as TGCGCCAGCAGCCAAAGTTGGCAGGCCAAACAGCCCCAGCATTTT. The chain couples TRBV4-1 to TRBJ1-5; D is ambiguous. V lost 2 bases and J 7 bases, leaving 15 bases between the germline ends. This CDR3 has 15 residues. Germline values: CDR1 MGHRA, CDR2 YSYEKL.

The CDR3 DNA sequence: TGTGCCAGCAGTGGACAGTATGGTTCACCCCTCCACTTT. Protein sequence: CASSGQYGSPLHF. The chain is built from TRBV3-1 (or the pseudogene TRBV3-2) and TRBJ1-6, with D possibly TRBD1 on 6 matching bases. Trimming took off 6 bases at V and 9 bases at J, with 12 bases between the two ends. In germline, CDR1 is LGHDT, CDR2 YNNKEL (reference sequence). This CDR3 contains 13 residues.

The chain couples TRBV19 to TRBJ1-5, with 7 bases aligning to TRBD1. Germline loops: CDR1 LNHDA, CDR2 SQIVND (reference sequence). The junction had 13 bases not matched to a gene; V was cut back by 3 bases and J by 2 bases. CDR3 length equals 18 residues. In nucleotides, the CDR3 is TGTGCCAGTAGTATTCAGAGACAGGGTTTGTCGGGCAATCAGCCCCAGCATTTT. This gives the protein CASSIQRQGLSGNQPQHF.

This clone was picked up one time. V is TRBV28 and J is TRBJ2-6, with 9 nucleotides matching TRBD2. The V gene end was trimmed by 6 bases and the J gene end by 0 bases; junction bases not matched to a gene: 3. Germline V gene data show CDR1 as MDHEN and CDR2 as SYDVKM. CDR3 length: 16 residues. The CDR3 here is CASSRGGASGANVLTF. CDR3 coding DNA: TGTGCCAGCAGCCGCGGGGGGGCCTCTGGGGCCAACGTCCTGACTTTC.

The chain employs TRBV13 and TRBJ2-1; perhaps TRBD1 as D (5 bases). V gave up 3 bases and J gave up 6 bases, with 9 bases separating them. The CDR3 sequence is 13 residues long. The germline V gene encodes CDR1 PRHDT and CDR2 FYEKMQ (reference sequence). CDR3 DNA: TGTGCCAGCAGCTTCGCAGGGATCAATGAGCAGTTCTTC. It encodes CASSFAGINEQFF. Looking up the rest from reference TRBV13 and TRBJ2-1 gives the full variable domain: AAGVIQSPRHLIKEKRETATLKCYPIPRHDTVYWYQQGPGQDPQFLISFYEKMQSDKGSIPDRFSAQQFSDYHSELNMSSLELGDSALYFCASSFAGINEQFFGPGTRLTVL.

V usage is TRBV3-1 (or the pseudogene TRBV3-2) and J usage is TRBJ2-2, with TRBD1 matching 7 bases. The germline V gene encodes CDR1 LGHDT and CDR2 YNNKEL (reference sequence). Trimming at V came to 4 bases and at J to 2 bases, leaving 4 bases not matched to a gene. CDR3 size: 15 residues. CDR3 loop: CASSRGGPNTGELFF. CDR3 nucleotides: TGTGCCAGCAGCCGAGGGGGCCCTAACACCGGGGAGCTGTTTTTT.

This clone was seen a handful of times. This chain joins TRBV4-2 and TRBJ1-6; 7 nucleotides align to TRBD1. The CDR3 runs 16 residues. V dropped 0 bases and J dropped 7; count of bases not matched to a gene: 6. Germline V gene lookup returns CDR1 LGHNA and CDR2 YNFKEQ. The CDR3 sequence is CASSQDPGTVNSPLHF. The CDR3 DNA sequence: TGTGCCAGCAGCCAAGATCCGGGGACAGTAAATTCACCCCTCCACTTT.

This chain joins TRBV19 and TRBJ1-4; D perhaps matches TRBD1 (6 bases). This CDR3 has 15 residues. The V end was cut by 2 bases, the J end by 5 bases, with 12 bases between. CDR1 is LNHDA and CDR2 is SQIVND in the germline V gene (reference sequence). Here the CDR3 reads CASSITGQGNEKLFF. Written as DNA, the CDR3 is TGTGCCAGTAGTATAACGGGGCAGGGGAATGAAAAACTGTTTTTT.

V and J are TRBV25-1 and TRBJ1-1; no definite D call. This CDR3 contains 13 residues. The germline gives CDR1 MGHDK, CDR2 SYGVNS. V lost 3 bases to trimming and J lost 1 base, with 6 bases between them. CDR3 sequence: CASSEGPNTEAFF. Here the CDR3 DNA reads TGTGCCAGCAGTGAGGGCCCGAACACTGAAGCTTTCTTT.

The CDR3 loop reads CASSDVWNTGELFF. The CDR3 DNA reads TGTGCCAGCAGTGATGTATGGAACACCGGGGAGCTGTTTTTT. The chain uses TRBV6-1 and TRBJ2-2, with unresolved D. Germline V lookup: CDR1 MNHNS, CDR2 SASEGT. The V end lost 3 bases, the J end lost 1 base, and 6 bases lay between the germline ends. CDR3 length: 14 amino acids.

The CDR3 is CASSGGMGLANTGELFF. In DNA, the CDR3 is TGTGCCAGCAGCGGAGGGATGGGCCTGGCGAACACCGGGGAGCTGTTTTTT. V and J are TRBV9 and TRBJ2-2, with a tentative D call TRBD2 (5 bases). V lost 3 bases to trimming and J lost 0 bases, with 15 bases between them. The CDR3 contains 17 residues. Germline loops: CDR1 SGDLS, CDR2 YYNGEE.

The rearrangement uses TRBV19 and TRBJ1-2; D possibly corresponds to TRBD1 (5 bases). The germline CDR1 and CDR2 sequences are LNHDA and SQIVND (reference sequence). CDR3 length: 14 residues. V lost 3 bases, J lost 8 bases, and 16 bases lay in between. The CDR3 loop is CASSIRTTESGYTF. The CDR3 nucleotides are TGTGCCAGTAGTATCCGAACGACAGAGTCAGGCTACACCTTC. Drawing the rest from reference TRBV19 and TRBJ1-2, the complete variable domain is DGGITQSPKYLFRKEGQNVTLSCEQNLNHDAMYWYRQDPGQGLRLIYYSQIVNDFQKGDIAEGYSVSREKKESFPLTVTSAQKNPTAFYLCASSIRTTESGYTFGSGTRLTVV.

The chain uses TRBV27 and TRBJ2-3; 9 nucleotides agree with TRBD2. The CDR3 length is 14 residues. In germline, CDR1 is MNHEY, CDR2 SMNVEV (reference sequence). With 3 bases clipped from V and 6 bases from J, the junction kept 4 bases outside the gene matches. The CDR3 nucleotides read TGTGCCAGCAGTTTGGGACTAGCTACGGATACGCAGTATTTT. It codes for CASSLGLATDTQYF.

This chain uses TRBV4-1 with TRBJ1-5; 7 nucleotides agree with TRBD1. CDR1 is MGHRA and CDR2 is YSYEKL in the germline V gene. V dropped 0 bases and J dropped 10; count of bases not matched to a gene: 15. The CDR3 is made up of 17 amino acids. The CDR3 loop reads CASSQDNRGANRSPQHF. CDR3 nucleotides: TGCGCCAGCAGCCAAGATAACAGGGGTGCTAATCGGTCTCCCCAGCATTTT.

In its sample, this clone was seen once. The chain uses TRBV5-6 and TRBJ1-6, with a possible D match to TRBD1 (6 bases). CDR3 length: 16 amino acids. V was clipped by 0 bases and J by 6 bases, with 13 bases between them. CDR1 SGHDT and CDR2 YYEEEE come from the germline V gene. The CDR3 reads CASSLVEGGGNSPLHF. In DNA form, the CDR3 reads TGTGCCAGCAGCTTGGTGGAGGGGGGGGGTAATTCACCCCTCCACTTT.

The V call is TRBV2, the J call TRBJ1-1; 11 bases map to TRBD1. Germline values: CDR1 SNHLY, CDR2 FYNNEI. J gave up 3 bases and V 7 bases, and 7 bases lay outside the gene matches. The CDR3 is made up of 15 amino acids. The CDR3 coding sequence is TGTGCCAGCAAGTCGCGGGACAGGGGGTACACTGAAGCTTTCTTT. Protein: CASKSRDRGYTEAFF.

V and J are TRBV27 and TRBJ2-3; TRBD1 matches 7 bases. With V trimmed by 4 bases and J by 1 base, 11 bases remained unmatched. The length of the CDR3 is 17 residues. Per germline, CDR1 MNHEY and CDR2 SMNVEV (reference sequence). Written as DNA, the CDR3 is TGTGCCAGCAGTTCTCCTGGGAAGGGGGCGCGCACAGATACGCAGTATTTT. Protein product: CASSSPGKGARTDTQYF.

This chain connects TRBV29-1 to TRBJ2-2; D gene unclear. V was trimmed by 4 bases and J by 5 bases, leaving 14 bases between them. Germline V gene sequence: CDR1 SQVTM, CDR2 ANQGSEA. This CDR3 comprises 14 residues. DNA for the CDR3: TGCAGCGTTGTTTCACAGCCAAGTACCGGGGAGCTGTTTTTT. Encoded protein: CSVVSQPSTGELFF.

This chain connects TRBV6-2 or TRBV6-3 to TRBJ1-3; D is perhaps TRBD1 (5 bases). CDR1 and CDR2 (germline): MNHEY, SVGEGT. V was clipped by 5 bases and J by 4 bases, with 9 bases between them. This CDR3 has 13 residues. DNA of the CDR3: TGTGCCAGCAGTCGGGACTTCGGAAACACCATATATTTT. This sequence encodes CASSRDFGNTIYF.

The chain combines TRBV5-1 with TRBJ2-3; TRBD1 agrees at 8 bases. V dropped 4 bases and J dropped 1; count of bases not matched to a gene: 5. Germline CDR1 is SGHRS and CDR2 is YFSETQ. This CDR3 region has 15 residues. CDR3 sequence reads: CASSTGQAGTDTQYF. For the CDR3, the DNA is TGCGCCAGCAGCACGGGACAGGCCGGCACAGATACGCAGTATTTT. The complete variable domain, with remaining parts taken from reference TRBV5-1 and TRBJ2-3, reads KAGVTQTPRYLIKTRGQQVTLSCSPISGHRSVSWYQQTPGQGLQFLFEYFSETQRNKGNFPGRFSGRQFSNSRSEMNVSTLELGDSALYLCASSTGQAGTDTQYFGPGTRLTVL.

Details on this clone: The DNA is left out, because the CDR3 cannot be placed on it with certainty; the CDR3 is given as TCRdb lists it. The chain couples TRBV9 to TRBJ2-7; TRBD1 reflects the table's D call only, with no check against the DNA. Looked up from germline, CDR1 is SGDLS and CDR2 is YYNGEE. Counting both end residues, the CDR3 totals 14 amino acids. The CDR3 loop is CASSVGQGSPVRYF.